The rows below give T cell receptor beta chains drawn from one sample of a study of high-grade serous ovarian cancer treatment subgroups. Repertoires were generated with immunoSEQ multiplex PCR, while TCRdb's copy carries only in-frame clones and drops some. This sample carries thousands of clones, roughly three quarters of them seen once, and the ten largest clones take 5% to 7.5%. Sequenced input: tumor tissue. The source of these receptors is a human donor with high-grade serous ovarian cancer. CDR3s include the opening cysteine and the closing phenylalanine or tryptophan. A D gene is named only where the DNA matches it firmly. Not every row has a clone size; where given, it reads once, few, many or a size class.

d_gene	j_gene	v_gene	abundance	CDR3nt	CDR3aa
NA	TRBJ1-2	TRBV4-3	NA	TGCGCCAGCAGCCAAGAAAGGGGCCAGTGGGACTATGGCTACACCTTC	CASSQERGQWDYGYTF
NA	TRBJ2-3	TRBV9	NA	TGTGCCAGCAGCGTAGATGCTAGCGCAGCCGCAGATACGCAGTATTTT	CASSVDASAAADTQYF
NA	TRBJ2-5	TRBV5-6	once	TGTGCCAGCAGCTTGGATATCTTCCGGGCAACAGAGACCCAGTACTTC	CASSLDIFRATETQYF
NA	TRBJ2-1	TRBV7-9	NA	TGTGCCAGCTACTCCCCAGGGGTTGAGCAGTTCTTC	CASYSPGVEQFF
TRBD1	TRBJ2-2	TRBV11-3	NA	TGTGCCAGCAGCCCCGGGACAGGGAACACCGGGGAGCTGTTTTTT	CASSPGTGNTGELFF
NA	TRBJ2-5	TRBV18	NA	TGTGCCAGCTCACCAGGGGTAAGAGAGACCCAGTACTTC	CASSPGVRETQYF
TRBD1	TRBJ1-1	TRBV6-5	NA	TGTGCCAGCAGTTACCCCGGGACAGGGTTTGCTTTCTTT	CASSYPGTGFAFF
NA	TRBJ2-7	TRBV18	NA	TGTGCCAGCTCACCAGGGCCAGCGGACGAGCAGTACTTC	CASSPGPADEQYF
TRBD1	TRBJ1-5	TRBV7-8	few	TGTGCCAGCGGAAAGGACAGGCTCAATCAGCCCCAGCATTTT	CASGKDRLNQPQHF
NA	TRBJ2-5	TRBV9	NA	TGTGCCAGCAGCACCCCGAGGGGGGGGGAGACCCAGTACTTC	CASSTPRGGETQYF
NA	TRBJ2-4	TRBV7-8	few	TGTGCCAGCAGCTTAGTAGGGACGGGGAACATTCAGTACTTC	CASSLVGTGNIQYF
TRBD1	TRBJ1-1	TRBV5-6	NA	TGTGCCAGCAGCTTGGAAGGGACAGTCACTGAAGCTTTCTTT	CASSLEGTVTEAFF
TRBD1	TRBJ2-7	TRBV27	NA	TGCGCCAGCAGTGCCCGGGGACAGTCCTTGACCTACGAGCAGTACTTC	CASSARGQSLTYEQYF
NA	TRBJ2-2	TRBV4-2	NA	TGTGCCAGCAGCCAAGAAACCACTAGATCCGCCACCGGGGAGCTGTTTTTT	CASSQETTRSATGELFF
NA	TRBJ2-2	TRBV5-4	NA	TGCGCCAGCAGCCAACGAGGGACACCCCACACCGGGGAGCTGTTTTTT	CASSQRGTPHTGELFF
TRBD1	TRBJ2-3	TRBV12-5	NA	TGTGCTAGTGGTTTCGGGCCCGGCTTGCGACAGGGGGTAGATACGCAGTATTTT	CASGFGPGLRQGVDTQYF
NA	TRBJ2-7	TRBV27	NA	TGTGCCAGCAGTCGGGACTCCCGCCCCTACGAGCAGTACTTC	CASSRDSRPYEQYF
NA	TRBJ2-7	TRBV11-1	NA	TGTGCCAGCAGCTTAACGCAGACCTACGAGCAGTACTTC	CASSLTQTYEQYF
NA	TRBJ2-7	TRBV27	once	TGTGCCAGCAGTTTATTAGGCCCAGATTACGAGCAGTACTTC	CASSLLGPDYEQYF
TRBD2	TRBJ2-1	TRBV9	NA	TGTGCCAGCAGCGTAGACAGCGGGGGGCCTCTAAATGAGCAGTTCTTC	CASSVDSGGPLNEQFF
NA	TRBJ2-7	TRBV11-1	NA	TGTGCCAGCAGCTTAGTTCGCGGTATCTCCTACGAGCAGTACTTC	CASSLVRGISYEQYF
NA	TRBJ1-2	TRBV2	NA	TGTGCCAGCACTTTCCCCTACACCTTC	CASTFPYTF
NA	TRBJ1-4	TRBV5-1	NA	TGCGCCAGCAGCCGTACAGGAGCAACTAATGAAAAACTGTTTTTT	CASSRTGATNEKLFF
NA	TRBJ1-6	TRBV6-6	NA	TGTGCCAGCAGTTACATCGGAGTCTATAATTCACCCCTCCACTTT	CASSYIGVYNSPLHF
TRBD1	TRBJ1-2	TRBV5-1	NA	TGCGCCAGCAGCCTAGGGACAGACTATGGCTACACCTTC	CASSLGTDYGYTF
TRBD1	TRBJ1-2	TRBV5-1	NA	TGCGCCAGCAGCTTGGACCAGACAGGGAGCAATGGCTACACCTTC	CASSLDQTGSNGYTF